This record looks at one T cell receptor (beta chain) sequence and its context. Its antigen has not been determined. One base away there is no much larger clone; base qualities are not given. This record belongs to a study of CD4 T cells in relation to SARS-CoV-2 and coronaviruses (dated by TCRdb to about 2021). The study in broad terms: Using patient-derived lymphoblastoid cell lines, the shared crossreactive spike epitopes were mapped to their HLA restriction. Memory CD4+ T cell crossreactivity between SARS-CoV-2 and common cold coronavirus spike proteins was assessed at the TCR clonotype level in the study. For other donors in the study, expansion assays were sequenced with a different, Illumina-based TCR-beta assay. The Adaptive Biotechnologies TCR-sequencing kit was used to sequence samples from a few pre-COVID donors and the naive versus memory experiments, whereas other data were Illumina-based. General findings and caveats noted by the study authors: Small numbers of patients and of tested TCRs were a limitation of the study. Crossreactivity analysis was centred on spike protein, so crossreactivity against other viral proteins was not assessed. Because no donor provided both pre-pandemic and post-infection samples, tracing the source of pre-existing responses was limited. Roughly 60% of donors had memory CD4+ clonotypes that crossrecognized SARS-CoV-2 and at least one common cold coronavirus spike. Compared with monoreactive clones, crossreactive clones had significantly weaker SARS-CoV-2-driven expansion, a result consistent with antigenic imprinting. Sequencing naive versus memory cells indicated that the assay picks up memory recall responses, not primary responses primed during culture.

Uncultured naive and memory CD4+ T cell DNA received deep-resolution immunoSEQ TCR-beta sequencing. On the authors' methods: During preprocessing, nonproductive sequences were discarded, as were any CDR3s that did not begin with C, did not end with F or W, or were shorter than 7 amino acids. Cultured and uncultured naive and memory CD4+ repertoires were searched for CDR3s previously identified as spike- and CEF-reactive. CDR3 homology was measured as pairwise Levenshtein distance, computed with the stringdist R package after trimming three terminal residues from each end. The immuneACCESS repertoire file appears here via TCRdb, limited to in-frame rearrangements. These files lack a portion of the clones; in checked studies, under half of the deficit traces to unresolved V genes, and the cause of the others is not known. From that table come the V and J calls and clone size; the DNA was used to work out D and trimming. This sample lists roughly 68,000 clones; just over 90% were detected once. Clones ranked in the top ten supply 0.2% to 0.25% of the sample.

From the cysteine through the phenylalanine, the CDR3 covers 12 amino acids. The only DNA kept is the CDR3, 36 bases in frame from the first base. The V end loses 4 bases and the J end loses 11 bases, and a stretch of 10 bases separates them. The germline V gene (reference sequence) supplies CDR1 SGHNT and CDR2 YYREEE. CD4+ T cells from unexposed donors were collected before the COVID-19 pandemic (2011-2018). To separate naive from memory CD4+ T cells, cryopreserved PBMCs first underwent CD4 enrichment and then EasySep naive CD4+ T cell enrichment. The leukapheresis product for the unexposed donors was obtained through commercial purchase. PBMCs were isolated from leukapheresis product or whole blood by Ficoll-Paque PLUS gradient centrifugation. PBMCs were either cryopreserved at -140 degrees C or used fresh in the expansion assay. The QIAamp Micro DNA Kit was used to extract genomic DNA from the CD4+ T cells.

The sample consisted of naive CD4+ T cells from PBMCs. The sample's cell subset or site label is to be understood as: naive CD4+ T cells isolated by negative enrichment. The clonotype was recovered from a human donor in good health. The rearrangement combines TRBV5-4 with TRBJ1-6; 6 matching bases give a weak D call of TRBD1. The CDR3 sequence is CASSPGVAPLHF. The DNA sequence is TGTGCCAGCAGCCCAGGGGTAGCACCCCTCCACTTT.